The rows below give T cell receptor beta chains drawn from one sample of a study of T cells in Graves' hyperthyroidism and ophthalmopathy. A single record per CDR3 protein comes from TCRdb applying MiXCR to the multiplex PCR reads. The sample gives about 110,000 distinct CDR3 sequences, approximately 15% of which show up once; roughly 40% is in the top ten. Sequencing was carried out using blood. Receptors originate from a woman aged 45-59 years with Graves' hyperthyroidism. Both conserved end residues are part of each CDR3. A D gene is named only where the DNA matches it firmly. The listing skips clone size in some rows; elsewhere it reads once, few, many or a size class.

cdr3_length: 15
v_call: TRBV28
clone_size: NA
j_call: TRBJ1-4
d_call: NA
cdr3_nt: TGTGCCACCGGAATACGCATGGGATATGGGGAAAAACTGTTTTTT
cdr3_aa: CATGIRMGYGEKLFF

cdr3_length: 13
v_call: TRBV7-8
clone_size: many
j_call: TRBJ2-1
d_call: NA
cdr3_nt: TGTGCCAGCAGCTCCGATAGAGGGCGCGAGCAGTTCTTC
cdr3_aa: CASSSDRGREQFF

cdr3_length: 15
v_call: TRBV7-8
clone_size: few
j_call: TRBJ2-1
d_call: TRBD2
cdr3_nt: TGTGCCAGCAGCGAGGGACTAGCGGGAGGGAATGAGCAGTTCTTC
cdr3_aa: CASSEGLAGGNEQFF

cdr3_length: 12
v_call: TRBV20-1
clone_size: NA
j_call: TRBJ2-7
d_call: TRBD1
cdr3_nt: TGCAGTGCTCTGGCAGGGGGCTACGAGCAGTACTTC
cdr3_aa: CSALAGGYEQYF

cdr3_length: 15
v_call: TRBV7-9
clone_size: many
j_call: TRBJ2-2
d_call: TRBD2
cdr3_nt: TGTGCCAGCAGCCGTGGACTAGCGGGAGTGGCGGAGCTGTTTTTT
cdr3_aa: CASSRGLAGVAELFF

cdr3_length: 12
v_call: TRBV7-9
clone_size: many
j_call: TRBJ2-1
d_call: NA
cdr3_nt: TGTGCCAGCAGCTTTTCCGCAACTGAGCAGTTCTTC
cdr3_aa: CASSFSATEQFF

cdr3_length: 14
v_call: TRBV29-1
clone_size: many
j_call: TRBJ2-3
d_call: TRBD2
cdr3_nt: TGCAGCGTCGAAAGCGGGAGGATCACAGATACGCAGTATTTT
cdr3_aa: CSVESGRITDTQYF

cdr3_length: 15
v_call: TRBV13
clone_size: NA
j_call: TRBJ1-6
d_call: NA
cdr3_nt: TGTGCCAGCAGCCAAATCGCGAGGGGGAATTCACCCCTCCACTTT
cdr3_aa: CASSQIARGNSPLHF

cdr3_length: 16
v_call: TRBV28
clone_size: many
j_call: TRBJ2-7
d_call: NA
cdr3_nt: TGTGCCAGCAGTTTAATTAGGGGAGGCACTTCCTACGAGCAGTACTTC
cdr3_aa: CASSLIRGGTSYEQYF

cdr3_length: 14
v_call: TRBV28
clone_size: NA
j_call: TRBJ2-7
d_call: TRBD2
cdr3_nt: TGTGCCAGCAGTTGGACTAGCGGGGGGTACGAGCAGTACTTC
cdr3_aa: CASSWTSGGYEQYF

cdr3_length: 14
v_call: TRBV20-1
clone_size: many
j_call: TRBJ1-5
d_call: NA
cdr3_nt: TGCAGTGCTAGAGATCGGGGCGGCAATCAGCCCCAGCATTTT
cdr3_aa: CSARDRGGNQPQHF

cdr3_length: 14
v_call: TRBV12-3/TRBV12-4
clone_size: many
j_call: TRBJ1-1
d_call: TRBD1
cdr3_nt: TGTGCCAGCAGTGTGAGGGGGCCGGGCACTGAAGCTTTCTTT
cdr3_aa: CASSVRGPGTEAFF

cdr3_length: 12
v_call: TRBV24-1
clone_size: many
j_call: TRBJ1-1
d_call: NA
cdr3_nt: TGTGCCACCCGGGGGGCCGACACTGAAGCTTTCTTT
cdr3_aa: CATRGADTEAFF

cdr3_length: 12
v_call: TRBV30
clone_size: many
j_call: TRBJ1-2
d_call: TRBD1
cdr3_nt: TGTGCCTGGCGCAGGGGGCAGGGAGGCTACACCTTC
cdr3_aa: CAWRRGQGGYTF

cdr3_length: 15
v_call: TRBV6-9
clone_size: NA
j_call: TRBJ1-1
d_call: NA
cdr3_nt: TGTGCCAGCAGCTTAGACGACAGACCGAACACTGAAGCTTTCTTT
cdr3_aa: CASSLDDRPNTEAFF

cdr3_length: 13
v_call: TRBV6-5
clone_size: few
j_call: TRBJ2-1
d_call: NA
cdr3_nt: TGTGCCAGCAGTTACTCCCATTACAATGAGCAGTTCTTC
cdr3_aa: CASSYSHYNEQFF

cdr3_length: 16
v_call: TRBV5-6
clone_size: NA
j_call: TRBJ2-4
d_call: NA
cdr3_nt: TGTGCCAGCAGCTTGGGGGCAGTACTAGCCAAAAACATTCAGTACTTC
cdr3_aa: CASSLGAVLAKNIQYF

cdr3_length: 17
v_call: TRBV20-1
clone_size: many
j_call: TRBJ2-1
d_call: NA
cdr3_nt: TGCAGTGCTAGAGTCGGTGGGTGGCAGGACTCCTACAATGAGCAGTTCTTC
cdr3_aa: CSARVGGWQDSYNEQFF

cdr3_length: 17
v_call: TRBV9
clone_size: many
j_call: TRBJ2-3
d_call: TRBD2
cdr3_nt: TGTGCCAGCAGTGGGACTAGCGGGAGAGATGGCACAGATACGCAGTATTTT
cdr3_aa: CASSGTSGRDGTDTQYF

cdr3_length: 15
v_call: TRBV28
clone_size: many
j_call: TRBJ1-5
d_call: TRBD1
cdr3_nt: TGTGCCAGCAGTTTATTGGGACAGGGGAATCAGCCCCAGCATTTT
cdr3_aa: CASSLLGQGNQPQHF

cdr3_length: 15
v_call: TRBV30
clone_size: many
j_call: TRBJ2-6
d_call: NA
cdr3_nt: TGTGCCTGGAGTGTACTTGGCTTTGGGGCCAACGTCCTGACTTTC
cdr3_aa: CAWSVLGFGANVLTF

cdr3_length: 13
v_call: TRBV14
clone_size: many
j_call: TRBJ2-1
d_call: TRBD2
cdr3_nt: TGTGCCAGCAGAATGACAGCGGGGAATGAGCAGTTCTTC
cdr3_aa: CASRMTAGNEQFF

cdr3_length: 15
v_call: TRBV11-2
clone_size: many
j_call: TRBJ2-4
d_call: TRBD2
cdr3_nt: TGTGCCAGCAGCTTAGATCGGGCTAGCGGGAACATTCAGTACTTC
cdr3_aa: CASSLDRASGNIQYF

cdr3_length: 15
v_call: TRBV28
clone_size: NA
j_call: TRBJ1-5
d_call: TRBD1
cdr3_nt: TGTGCCAGCAGTTTGGGGACAGGTAGCAATCAGCCCCAGCATTTT
cdr3_aa: CASSLGTGSNQPQHF

cdr3_length: 15
v_call: TRBV7-8
clone_size: many
j_call: TRBJ2-1
d_call: NA
cdr3_nt: TGTGCCAGCAGTCCCTTTGAAGGGTCCTACAATGAGCAGTTCTTC
cdr3_aa: CASSPFEGSYNEQFF

cdr3_length: 14
v_call: TRBV7-9
clone_size: many
j_call: TRBJ1-1
d_call: NA
cdr3_nt: TGTGCCAGCAGCTCCCAACAGCTTAACACTGAAGCTTTCTTT
cdr3_aa: CASSSQQLNTEAFF

cdr3_length: 16
v_call: TRBV29-1
clone_size: many
j_call: TRBJ2-1
d_call: TRBD1
cdr3_nt: TGCAGCGTTGAAGGCCCCGACAGGGAGTCCTACAATGAGCAGTTCTTC
cdr3_aa: CSVEGPDRESYNEQFF

cdr3_length: 14
v_call: TRBV5-1
clone_size: many
j_call: TRBJ1-1
d_call: NA
cdr3_nt: TGCGCCAGCAGCTTCCCCGGGGAGAACACTGAAGCTTTCTTT
cdr3_aa: CASSFPGENTEAFF